This TCR beta chain was retrieved from a study of T cell responses to AZD1222 COVID-19 vaccine. The germline gives CDR1 ENHRY, CDR2 SYGVKD. V dropped 8 bases and J dropped 8; count of bases not matched to a gene: 4. The CDR3 has 14 amino acids. TCRdb's copy holds only in-frame clones and misses some; the assay was immunoSEQ multiplex PCR. This table holds 150,000 to 200,000 clones, about 93% found once. This TCR was recovered from an adult who received the MenACWY meningococcal vaccine as a control. The J gene is TRBJ2-1, the V gene TRBV10-3, with TRBD2 matching over 15 bases. Source: peripheral blood, taken 28 days after the second dose of the MenACWY control vaccine. CDR3 sequence: CAIGLAGGPDEQFF. CDR3 coding DNA: TGTGCCATCGGACTAGCGGGGGGGCCCGATGAGCAGTTCTTC.